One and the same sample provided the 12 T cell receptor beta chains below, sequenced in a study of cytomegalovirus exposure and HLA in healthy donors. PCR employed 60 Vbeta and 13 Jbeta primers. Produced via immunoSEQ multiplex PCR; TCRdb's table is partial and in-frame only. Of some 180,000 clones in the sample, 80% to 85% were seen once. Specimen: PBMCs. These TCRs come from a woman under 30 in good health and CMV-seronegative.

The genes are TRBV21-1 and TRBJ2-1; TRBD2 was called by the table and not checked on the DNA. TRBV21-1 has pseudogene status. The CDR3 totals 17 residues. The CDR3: CASSGRLAEEDRNEQFF. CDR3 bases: TGTGCCAGCAGCGGACGACTAGCGGAAGAAGATAGGAATGAGCAGTTCTTC.

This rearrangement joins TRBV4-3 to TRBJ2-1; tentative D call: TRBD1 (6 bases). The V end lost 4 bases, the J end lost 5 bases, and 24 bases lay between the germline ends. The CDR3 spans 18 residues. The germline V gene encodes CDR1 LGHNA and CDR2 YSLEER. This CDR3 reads CASSRDTNYRAYDNEQFF. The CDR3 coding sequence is TGCGCCAGCAGCCGAGATACGAACTACAGGGCGTACGACAATGAGCAGTTCTTC.

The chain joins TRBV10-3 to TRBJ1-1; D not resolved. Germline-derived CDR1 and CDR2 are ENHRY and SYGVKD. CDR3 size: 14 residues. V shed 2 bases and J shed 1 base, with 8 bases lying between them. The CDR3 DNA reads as TGTGCCATCAGTGAGCTGGAGGGGAACACTGAAGCTTTCTTT. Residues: CAISELEGNTEAFF.

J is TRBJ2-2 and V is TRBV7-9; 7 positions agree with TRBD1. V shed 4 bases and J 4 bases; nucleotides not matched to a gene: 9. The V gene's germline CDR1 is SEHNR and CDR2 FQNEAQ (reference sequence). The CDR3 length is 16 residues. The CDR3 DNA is TGTGCCAGCAGCTCCACGACAGGGTCGGGCACCGGGGAGCTGTTTTTT. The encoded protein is CASSSTTGSGTGELFF.

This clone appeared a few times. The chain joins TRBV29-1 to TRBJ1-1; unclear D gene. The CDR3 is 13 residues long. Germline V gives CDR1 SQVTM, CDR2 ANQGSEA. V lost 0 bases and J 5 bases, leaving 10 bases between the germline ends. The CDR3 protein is CSVEDRGETEAFF. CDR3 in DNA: TGCAGCGTTGAAGATCGCGGGGAGACTGAAGCTTTCTTT.

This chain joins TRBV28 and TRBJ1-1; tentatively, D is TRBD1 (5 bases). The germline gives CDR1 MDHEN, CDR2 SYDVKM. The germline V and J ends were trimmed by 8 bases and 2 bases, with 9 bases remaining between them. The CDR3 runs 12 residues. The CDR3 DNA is TGTGCCAGCGGCAGGGCTAACACTGAAGCTTTCTTT. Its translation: CASGRANTEAFF.

This CDR3 reads CASSLGGYRETQYF. For the CDR3, the DNA is TGTGCCAGCAGCTTAGGAGGGTACAGAGAGACCCAGTACTTC. The chain is built from TRBV7-2 and TRBJ2-5; D possibly corresponds to TRBD2 (5 bases). V lost 1 base and J 4 bases, leaving 10 bases between the germline ends. The CDR3 is 14 residues long. Germline CDR1 and CDR2: SGHTA and FQGNSA.

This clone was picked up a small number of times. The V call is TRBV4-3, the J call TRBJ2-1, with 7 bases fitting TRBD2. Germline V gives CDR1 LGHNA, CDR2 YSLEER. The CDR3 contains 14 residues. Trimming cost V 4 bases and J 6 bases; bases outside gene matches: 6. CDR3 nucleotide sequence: TGCGCCAGCAGCCCGGGGACTATCCCCAATGAGCAGTTCTTC. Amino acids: CASSPGTIPNEQFF.

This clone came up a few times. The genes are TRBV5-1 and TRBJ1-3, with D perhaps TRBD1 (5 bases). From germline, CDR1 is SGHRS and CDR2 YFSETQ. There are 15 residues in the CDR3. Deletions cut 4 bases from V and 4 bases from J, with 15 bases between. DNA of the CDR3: TGCGCCAGCAGCCCCTCGGGCGGGGCGGGAAACACCATATATTTT. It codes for CASSPSGGAGNTIYF.

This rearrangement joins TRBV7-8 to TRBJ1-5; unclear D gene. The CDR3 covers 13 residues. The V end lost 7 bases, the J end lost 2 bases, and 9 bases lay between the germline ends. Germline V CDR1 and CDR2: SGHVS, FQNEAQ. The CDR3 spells CASNSGGNQPQHF. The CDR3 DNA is TGTGCCAGCAACTCCGGTGGCAATCAGCCCCAGCATTTT.

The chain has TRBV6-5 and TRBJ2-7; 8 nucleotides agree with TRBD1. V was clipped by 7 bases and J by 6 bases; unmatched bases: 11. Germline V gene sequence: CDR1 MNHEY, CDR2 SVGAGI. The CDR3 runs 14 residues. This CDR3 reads CASNIQGGFGEQYF. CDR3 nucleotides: TGTGCCAGCAATATACAGGGGGGTTTTGGCGAGCAGTACTTC.

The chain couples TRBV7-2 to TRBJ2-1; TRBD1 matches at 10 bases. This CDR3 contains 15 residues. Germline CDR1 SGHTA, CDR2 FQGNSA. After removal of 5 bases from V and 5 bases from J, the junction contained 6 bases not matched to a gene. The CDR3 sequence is CASSVRQGADNEQFF. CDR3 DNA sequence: TGTGCCAGCAGCGTACGACAGGGGGCGGACAATGAGCAGTTCTTC.